A selection of T cell receptor beta chains follows, all from one sample in a study of shared clonotypes between healthy human individuals. Generated by immunoSEQ multiplex PCR, the TCRdb table keeps only in-frame clones and is missing some. The profile shows over a million clones, 98% of them singletons. The sequenced sample was naive CD4+ T cells sorted from blood. The receptors originated from a man aged 30-40 years in good health. CDR3s leave out the opening cysteine and the closing phenylalanine or tryptophan.

v_call	cdr3_length	cdr3_aa
TRBV11-2	16	ASSPTNLRDLTLYEQY
TRBV5-1	14	ASSLEPRRNSNEQF
TRBV7-6	15	ASSSILAGGLNGELF
TRBV7-6	14	ASSLGPQGAGTEAF
TRBV28	10	ASSPLASEQY
TRBV18	15	ASSHWIQRPHTGELF
TRBV10-2	13	ASGKIVNSYNEQF
TRBV18	13	ASSDQGTGAETQY
TRBV28	12	ASSTNPGEVEAF
TRBV28	11	ASSLTGAAEAF
TRBV7-2	16	ASSLLTWGLGGQETQY
TRBV2	11	ASNGQGVDEQY
TRBV28	11	ASSWDSGNTIY
TRBV25-1	12	ASSEPGVLYEQY
TRBV29-1	14	SVEFFGGLDYNEQF
TRBV5-1	12	ASRRDGKSYEQY
TRBV7-8	11	ASSDGTSYEQY
TRBV6-5	12	ASSYSLSQETQY
TRBV19	11	ASSITTYQPQH
TRBV7-8	11	ASSFDGTYEQY